These 8 T cell receptor beta chains came from one sample sequenced in a study of tumor-infiltrating lymphocytes in primary liver carcinoma. RNA and DNA were co-extracted from approximately 20-30 mg of unsorted bulk tissue. TCR beta cDNA came from around 500 ng total RNA, primed with a constant-region primer. Slightly modified ARM-PCR with three nested multiplex PCR rounds yielded TCR beta libraries. The two initial PCR rounds, around 10 cycles each, used TRBV1-TRBV30 forward and C-beta reverse primers. TCRdb itself ran the multiplex PCR reads through MiXCR, one entry per CDR3 protein. Here the sample spans about 120,000 distinct CDR3 sequences, around two thirds being singletons. The source material was liver tumor tissue from sampling region 1. The subset here: tumor region T1, superior pole. All receptors derive from a woman aged 60-75 years with primary liver carcinoma and hepatitis B virus infection.

This clonotype was observed many times. This chain uses TRBV11-3 with TRBJ1-2; 8 nucleotides line up with TRBD1. V was clipped by 1 base and J by 8 bases; unmatched bases: 18. CDR3 length: 18 amino acids. Germline V gene sequence: CDR1 SGHNT, CDR2 YENEEA. CDR3 loop: CASSLGSYSTGTGLGYTF. The CDR3 region has the DNA TGTGCCAGCAGCTTAGGATCATATTCAACCGGGACAGGTCTCGGCTACACCTTC.

A word on this clonotype: A junction boundary mismatches the germline segment, possibly from a read error. The chain employs TRBV11-3 and TRBJ2-7; TRBD1 might be the D (5 bases). The CDR3 sequence is 16 residues long. Germline V gene lookup returns CDR1 SGHNT and CDR2 YENEEA. This CDR3 reads CVSSLNQGLSDYEQYF. The DNA of the CDR3 is TGTGTCAGCAGCCTGAACCAGGGCTTATCCGATTACGAGCAGTACTTC.

This clonotype was found once. The junction departs from the called germline gene at one end, perhaps through a read error. V usage is TRBV11-3 and J usage is TRBJ1-1, with D unclear. Germline CDR1 and CDR2: SGHNT and YENEEA. The CDR3 spans 14 residues. The CDR3, as DNA: TGTGCCAGCAACCAGGACGGCTTGAACACTGAAGCACTCTTT. It specifies CASNQDGLNTEALF.

A remark on this clonotype: The conserved phenylalanine or tryptophan is not found at the CDR3 terminus, so this likely reflects a read error. The gene calls are TRBV6-1 and TRBJ2-7, with a possible D match to TRBD1 (6 bases). Germline lookup yields CDR1 MNHNS and CDR2 SASEGT. The germline V and J ends were trimmed by 10 bases and 0 bases, with 10 bases remaining between them. This CDR3 comprises 12 residues. Written as DNA, the CDR3 is TGTGCCAACGGACAGCACTCCTACGAGCAGTACCTC. It yields the protein CANGQHSYEQYL.

A remark on this clonotype: A junction boundary mismatches the germline segment, possibly from a read error. The chain uses TRBV12-3 or TRBV12-4 and TRBJ1-5; perhaps TRBD1 as D (6 bases). This CDR3 comprises 17 residues. The CDR3 region is CASSFAGHDYSNLPQHF. In DNA form, the CDR3 reads TGTGCCAGCAGTTTTGCGGGACACGACTATAGCAATCTGCCCCAGCACTTT.

This clonotype was observed a few times. The V call is TRBV11-2, the J call TRBJ2-7; the D call may be TRBD1 or TRBD2 (6 bases each). Trimming cost V 1 base and J 3 bases, with 13 bases left between them. This CDR3 is 15 amino acids long. CDR1 and CDR2 (germline): SGHAT, FQNNGV. CDR3: CASSLASGAGYEQYF. The DNA of the CDR3 is TGTGCCAGCAGCTTAGCGTCGGGGGCAGGCTACGAGCAGTACTTC. The entire variable domain, with the rest obtained from reference TRBV11-2 and TRBJ2-7, is as follows: EAGVAQSPRYKIIEKRQSVAFWCNPISGHATLYWYQQILGQGPKLLIQFQNNGVVDDSQLPKDRFSAERLKGVDSTLKIQPAKLEDSAVYLCASSLASGAGYEQYFGPGTRLTVT.

In its sample, this clonotype was seen many times. The gene calls are TRBV29-1 and TRBJ2-7; 14 positions agree with TRBD2. This CDR3 contains 16 residues. Germline CDR1 and CDR2: SQVTM and ANQGSEA. Losses at the gene ends were 4 bases for V and 2 bases for J; bases not matched to a gene: 7. For the CDR3, the DNA is TGCAGCGTTGTGGGACTAGCGGGAGTGAGTGCCTACGAGCAGTACTTC. It codes for CSVVGLAGVSAYEQYF.

This clonotype was recorded a few times. This sequence joins TRBV10-1 and TRBJ2-3, with 8 positions matching TRBD1. The CDR3 consists of 15 residues. Trimming removed 5 bases from V and 4 bases from J; junction bases left unmatched: 8. CDR1 is WNHNN and CDR2 is SYGVQD in the germline V gene (reference sequence). The CDR3 coding sequence is TGCGCCAGCAGTTCCGGACAGGGAAGGCCAGATACGCAGTATTTT. This translates into CASSSGQGRPDTQYF.